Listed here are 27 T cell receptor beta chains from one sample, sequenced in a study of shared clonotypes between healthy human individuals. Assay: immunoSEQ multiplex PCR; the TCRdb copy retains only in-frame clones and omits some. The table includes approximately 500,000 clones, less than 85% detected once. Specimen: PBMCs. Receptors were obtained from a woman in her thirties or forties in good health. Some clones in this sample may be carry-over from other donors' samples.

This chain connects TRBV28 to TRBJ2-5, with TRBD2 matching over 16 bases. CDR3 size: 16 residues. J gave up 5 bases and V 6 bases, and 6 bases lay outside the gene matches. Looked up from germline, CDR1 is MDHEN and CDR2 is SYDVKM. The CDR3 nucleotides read TGTGCCAGCAGCATGGGACTAGCGGGAGGGCAGGAGACCCAGTACTTC. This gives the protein CASSMGLAGGQETQYF.

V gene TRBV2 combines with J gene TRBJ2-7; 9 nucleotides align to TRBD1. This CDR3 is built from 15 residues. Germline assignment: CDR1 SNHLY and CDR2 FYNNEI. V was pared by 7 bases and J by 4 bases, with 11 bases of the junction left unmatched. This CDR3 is CASTSLGDRAYEQYF. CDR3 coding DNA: TGTGCCAGCACGTCACTAGGGGACAGGGCTTACGAGCAGTACTTC.

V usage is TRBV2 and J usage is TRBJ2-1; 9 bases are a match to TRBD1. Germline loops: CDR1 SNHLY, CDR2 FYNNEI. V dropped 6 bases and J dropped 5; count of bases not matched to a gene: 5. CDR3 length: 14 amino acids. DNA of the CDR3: TGTGCCAGCAGAGCCGGGACAGGGAACAATGAGCAGTTCTTC. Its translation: CASRAGTGNNEQFF.

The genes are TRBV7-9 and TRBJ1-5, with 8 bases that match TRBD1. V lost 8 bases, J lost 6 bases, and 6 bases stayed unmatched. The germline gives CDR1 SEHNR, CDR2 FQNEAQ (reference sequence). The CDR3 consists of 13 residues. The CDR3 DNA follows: TGTGCCAGCGGGCAGGGGGCGCGTCAGCCCCAGCATTTT. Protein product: CASGQGARQPQHF.

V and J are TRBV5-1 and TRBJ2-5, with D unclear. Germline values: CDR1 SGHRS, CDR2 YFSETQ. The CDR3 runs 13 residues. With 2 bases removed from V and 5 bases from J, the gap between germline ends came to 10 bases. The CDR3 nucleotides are TGCGCCAGCAGCTTCGAAGGTGGTGAGACCCAGTACTTC. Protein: CASSFEGGETQYF.

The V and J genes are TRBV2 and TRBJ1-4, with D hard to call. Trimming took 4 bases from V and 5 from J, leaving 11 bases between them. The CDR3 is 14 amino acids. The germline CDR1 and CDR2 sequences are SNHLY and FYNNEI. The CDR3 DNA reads TGTGCCAGCAGTGGGGCTGCTATGAATGAAAAACTGTTTTTT. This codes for CASSGAAMNEKLFF.

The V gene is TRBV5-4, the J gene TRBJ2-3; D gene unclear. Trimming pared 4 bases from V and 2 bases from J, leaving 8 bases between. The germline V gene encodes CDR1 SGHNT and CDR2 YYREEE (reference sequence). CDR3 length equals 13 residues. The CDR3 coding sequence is TGTGCCAGCAGCATTATAAACACAGATACGCAGTATTTT. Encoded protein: CASSIINTDTQYF.

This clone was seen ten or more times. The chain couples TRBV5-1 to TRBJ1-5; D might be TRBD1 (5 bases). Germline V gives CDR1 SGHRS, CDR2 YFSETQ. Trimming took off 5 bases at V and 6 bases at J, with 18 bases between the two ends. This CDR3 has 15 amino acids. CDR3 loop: CASRTSTGEGQPQHF. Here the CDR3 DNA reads TGCGCCAGCAGAACCTCTACGGGGGAGGGTCAGCCCCAGCATTTT.

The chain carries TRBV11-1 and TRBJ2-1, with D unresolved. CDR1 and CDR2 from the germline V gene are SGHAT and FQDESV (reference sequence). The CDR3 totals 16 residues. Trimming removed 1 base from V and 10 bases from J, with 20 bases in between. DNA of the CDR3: TGTGCCAGCAGCTTAGGGCCCGACCCCCGGCTGGACGAGCAGTTCTTC. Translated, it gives CASSLGPDPRLDEQFF.

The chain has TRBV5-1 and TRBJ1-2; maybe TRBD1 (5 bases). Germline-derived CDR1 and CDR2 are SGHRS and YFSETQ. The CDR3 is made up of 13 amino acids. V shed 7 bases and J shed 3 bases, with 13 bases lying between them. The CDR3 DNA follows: TGCGCCAGCCATGAGGGGACCGACTATGGCTACACCTTC. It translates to CASHEGTDYGYTF.

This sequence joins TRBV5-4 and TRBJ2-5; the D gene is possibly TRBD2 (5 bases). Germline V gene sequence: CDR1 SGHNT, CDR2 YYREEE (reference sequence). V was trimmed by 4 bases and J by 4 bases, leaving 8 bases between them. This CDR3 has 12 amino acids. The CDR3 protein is CASSLAGETQYF. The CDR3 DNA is TGTGCCAGCAGCCTGGCGGGAGAGACCCAGTACTTC.

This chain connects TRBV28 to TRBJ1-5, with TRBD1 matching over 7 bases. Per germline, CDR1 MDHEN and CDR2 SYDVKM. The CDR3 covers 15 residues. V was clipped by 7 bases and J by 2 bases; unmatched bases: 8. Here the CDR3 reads CASNIQGGRNQPQHF. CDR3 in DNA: TGTGCCAGCAACATCCAGGGGGGTCGCAATCAGCCCCAGCATTTT.

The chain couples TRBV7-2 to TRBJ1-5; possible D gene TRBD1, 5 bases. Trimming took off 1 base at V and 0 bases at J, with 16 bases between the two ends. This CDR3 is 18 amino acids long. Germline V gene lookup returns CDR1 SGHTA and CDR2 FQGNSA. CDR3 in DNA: TGTGCCAGCAGCTTAGTGGGGGGGAGGACGTATAGCAATCAGCCCCAGCATTTT. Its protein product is CASSLVGGRTYSNQPQHF.

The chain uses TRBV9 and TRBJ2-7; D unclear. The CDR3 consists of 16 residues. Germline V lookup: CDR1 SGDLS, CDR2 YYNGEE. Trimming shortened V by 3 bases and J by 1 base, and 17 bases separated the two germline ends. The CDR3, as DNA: TGTGCCAGCAGCGATATGGACCGGAGTCCTTCCTACGAGCAGTACTTC. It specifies CASSDMDRSPSYEQYF.

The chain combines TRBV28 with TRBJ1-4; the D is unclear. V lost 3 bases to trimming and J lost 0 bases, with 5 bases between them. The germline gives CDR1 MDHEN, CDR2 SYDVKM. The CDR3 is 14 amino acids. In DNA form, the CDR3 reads TGTGCCAGCAGTTTCTCTGCAACTAATGAAAAACTGTTTTTT. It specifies CASSFSATNEKLFF. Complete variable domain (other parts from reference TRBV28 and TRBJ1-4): DVKVTQSSRYLVKRTGEKVFLECVQDMDHENMFWYRQDPGLGLRLIYFSYDVKMKEKGDIPEGYSVSREKKERFSLILESASTNQTSMYLCASSFSATNEKLFFGSGTQLSVL.

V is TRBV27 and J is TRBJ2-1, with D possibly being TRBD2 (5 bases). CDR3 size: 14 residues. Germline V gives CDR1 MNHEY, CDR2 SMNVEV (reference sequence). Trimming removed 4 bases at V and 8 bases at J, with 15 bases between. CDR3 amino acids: CASSYREGVYEQFF. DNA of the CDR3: TGTGCCAGCAGTTACCGGGAAGGTGTCTATGAGCAGTTCTTC.

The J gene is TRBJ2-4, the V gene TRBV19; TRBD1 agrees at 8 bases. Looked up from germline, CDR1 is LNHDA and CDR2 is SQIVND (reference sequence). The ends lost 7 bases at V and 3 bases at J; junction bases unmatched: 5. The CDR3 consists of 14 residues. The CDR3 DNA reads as TGTGCCAGTACCCAGACAGGGGACAAAAACATTCAGTACTTC. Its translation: CASTQTGDKNIQYF.

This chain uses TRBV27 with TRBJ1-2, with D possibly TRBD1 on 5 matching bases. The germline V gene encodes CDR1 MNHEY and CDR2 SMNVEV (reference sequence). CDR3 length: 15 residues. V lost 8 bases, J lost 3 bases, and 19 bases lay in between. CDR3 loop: CASRARADNYYGYTF. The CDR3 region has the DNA TGTGCCAGCCGGGCGCGCGCGGACAACTACTATGGCTACACCTTC.

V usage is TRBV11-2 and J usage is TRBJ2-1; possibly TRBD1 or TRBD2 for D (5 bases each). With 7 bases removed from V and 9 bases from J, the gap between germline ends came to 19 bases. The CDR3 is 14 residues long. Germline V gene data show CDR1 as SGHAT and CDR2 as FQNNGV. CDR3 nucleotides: TGTGCCAGCACCGAGGGGTTTTTGATAGGTGAGCAGTTCTTC. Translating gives CASTEGFLIGEQFF. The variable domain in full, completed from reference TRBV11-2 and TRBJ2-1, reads EAGVAQSPRYKIIEKRQSVAFWCNPISGHATLYWYQQILGQGPKLLIQFQNNGVVDDSQLPKDRFSAERLKGVDSTLKIQPAKLEDSAVYLCASTEGFLIGEQFFGPGTRLTVL.

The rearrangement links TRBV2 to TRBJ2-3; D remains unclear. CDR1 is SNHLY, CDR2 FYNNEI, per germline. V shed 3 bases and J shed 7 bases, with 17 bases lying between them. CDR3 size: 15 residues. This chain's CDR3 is CASSDGFPSPHTQYF. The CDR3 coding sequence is TGTGCCAGCAGTGACGGTTTTCCGTCCCCCCATACGCAGTATTTT.

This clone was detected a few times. The CDR3 sequence: CASSTTRNTEAFF. As DNA, the CDR3 is TGTGCCAGCAGTACGACACGGAACACTGAAGCTTTCTTT. J is TRBJ1-1 and V is TRBV6-4; D gene unclear. V was pared by 5 bases and J by 1 base, with 8 bases between. Germline assignment: CDR1 MRHNA and CDR2 SNTAGT. The CDR3 extends over 13 amino acids.

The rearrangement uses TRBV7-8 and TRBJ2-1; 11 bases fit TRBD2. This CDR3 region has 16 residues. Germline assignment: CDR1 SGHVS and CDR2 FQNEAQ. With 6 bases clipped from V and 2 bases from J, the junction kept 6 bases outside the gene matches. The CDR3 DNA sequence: TGTGCCAGCAGTCCTGGGACTAGCGGTACCTACAATGAGCAGTTCTTC. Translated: CASSPGTSGTYNEQFF.

CDR3 DNA: TGTGCCAGCAGCTACTCCGGGACTAACCTGAACAATGAGCAGTTCTTC. Its translation is CASSYSGTNLNNEQFF. This sequence joins TRBV13 and TRBJ2-1, with 7 nucleotides matching TRBD2. After removal of 4 bases from V and 5 bases from J, the junction contained 11 bases not matched to a gene. This CDR3 has 16 residues. Looked up from germline, CDR1 is PRHDT and CDR2 is FYEKMQ (reference sequence).

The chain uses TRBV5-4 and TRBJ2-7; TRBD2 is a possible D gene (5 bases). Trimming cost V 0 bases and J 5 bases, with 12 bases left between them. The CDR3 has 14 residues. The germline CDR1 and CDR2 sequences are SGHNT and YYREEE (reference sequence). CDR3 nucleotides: TGTGCCAGCAGCTTGGACGCCGCCGGGAACGAGCAGTACTTC. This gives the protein CASSLDAAGNEQYF. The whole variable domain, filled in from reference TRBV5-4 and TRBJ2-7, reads ETGVTQSPTHLIKTRGQQVTLRCSSQSGHNTVSWYQQALGQGPQFIFQYYREEENGRGNFPPRFSGLQFPNYSSELNVNALELDDSALYLCASSLDAAGNEQYFGPGTRLTVT.

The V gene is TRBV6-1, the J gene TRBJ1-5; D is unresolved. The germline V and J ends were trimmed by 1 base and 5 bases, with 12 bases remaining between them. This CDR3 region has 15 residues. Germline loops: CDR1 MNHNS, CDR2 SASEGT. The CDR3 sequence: CASSEVTLPDQPQHF. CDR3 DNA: TGTGCCAGCAGTGAAGTCACCTTACCGGATCAGCCCCAGCATTTT.

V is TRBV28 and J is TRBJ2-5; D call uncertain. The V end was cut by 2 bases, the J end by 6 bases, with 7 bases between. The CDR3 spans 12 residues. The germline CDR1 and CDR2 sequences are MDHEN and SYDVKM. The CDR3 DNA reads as TGTGCCAGCAGTTTAAATGTTCAGACCCAGTACTTC. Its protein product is CASSLNVQTQYF.

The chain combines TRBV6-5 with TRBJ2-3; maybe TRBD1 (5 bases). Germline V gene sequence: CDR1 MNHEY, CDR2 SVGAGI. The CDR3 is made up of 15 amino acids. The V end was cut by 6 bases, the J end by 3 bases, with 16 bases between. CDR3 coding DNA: TGTGCCAGCAGCCCAAAAGGGGTTAGTACAGATACGCAGTATTTT. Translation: CASSPKGVSTDTQYF.